This is a list of T cell receptor beta chains from one sample in a study of PD-L1 blockade in urothelial cancer. The data were produced by immunoSEQ multiplex PCR, yet TCRdb's version contains in-frame clones alone and is incomplete. In the table there are about 51,000 clones, 86% of which are singletons. The sample was PBMCs, taken around atezolizumab (anti-PD-L1) treatment. These receptor sequences come from a man in his 60s with urothelial cancer. Each CDR3 is given with its conserved first and last residue. Fields, in order: V gene, clone size, D gene, J gene, CDR3 protein, CDR3 DNA. A D gene is named only where the DNA matches it firmly. Size tells how often a clone was seen (once, few, many) or the class of an expanded clone, and some rows leave it out.

V gene: TRBV18; clone size: .; D gene: .; J gene: TRBJ1-1; CDR3 protein: CASSPSRQNTEAFF; CDR3 DNA: TGTGCCAGCTCACCCTCTCGACAGAACACTGAAGCTTTCTTT
V gene: TRBV6-5; clone size: .; D gene: TRBD1; J gene: TRBJ1-2; CDR3 protein: CASQTGGWTGYTF; CDR3 DNA: TGTGCCAGCCAAACAGGGGGTTGGACGGGCTACACCTTC
V gene: TRBV4-2; clone size: .; D gene: .; J gene: TRBJ2-7; CDR3 protein: CASRQGDEQYF; CDR3 DNA: TGTGCCAGCAGACAGGGTGACGAGCAGTACTTC
V gene: TRBV19; clone size: .; D gene: TRBD1; J gene: TRBJ2-7; CDR3 protein: CASSLGGQGGYEQYF; CDR3 DNA: TGTGCCAGTAGTCTCGGGGGACAGGGAGGCTACGAGCAGTACTTC
V gene: TRBV11-1; clone size: .; D gene: TRBD2; J gene: TRBJ2-7; CDR3 protein: CASSIRTSGNYEQYF; CDR3 DNA: TGTGCCAGCAGCATTAGGACTAGCGGAAACTACGAGCAGTACTTC
V gene: TRBV30; clone size: .; D gene: .; J gene: TRBJ1-3; CDR3 protein: CAWSEKGLSGNTIYF; CDR3 DNA: TGTGCCTGGAGCGAAAAGGGGCTCTCCGGAAACACCATATATTTT
V gene: TRBV19; clone size: once; D gene: .; J gene: TRBJ2-1; CDR3 protein: CASSIHRAPSYNEQFF; CDR3 DNA: TGTGCCAGTAGTATACACAGGGCCCCTTCCTACAATGAGCAGTTCTTC
V gene: TRBV5-8; clone size: .; D gene: .; J gene: TRBJ2-7; CDR3 protein: CASSRAGNYEQYF; CDR3 DNA: TGTGCCAGCAGCAGAGCAGGGAACTACGAGCAGTACTTC
V gene: TRBV11-2; clone size: .; D gene: .; J gene: TRBJ2-5; CDR3 protein: CASSLLQGALVTQYF; CDR3 DNA: TGTGCCAGCAGCTTACTCCAGGGCGCCCTGGTGACCCAGTACTTC
V gene: TRBV30; clone size: .; D gene: TRBD1; J gene: TRBJ1-1; CDR3 protein: CAWKILSGGLNTEAFF; CDR3 DNA: TGTGCCTGGAAGATCCTCTCAGGGGGCCTGAACACTGAAGCTTTCTTT
V gene: TRBV5-1; clone size: .; D gene: TRBD1; J gene: TRBJ1-1; CDR3 protein: CASSKGGTGRNTEAFF; CDR3 DNA: TGCGCCAGCAGCAAAGGGGGGACAGGAAGGAACACTGAAGCTTTCTTT
V gene: TRBV5-1; clone size: once; D gene: .; J gene: TRBJ2-2; CDR3 protein: CASSLDLVQNTGELFF; CDR3 DNA: TGCGCCAGCAGCTTGGATTTAGTCCAGAACACCGGGGAGCTGTTTTTT
V gene: TRBV28; clone size: .; D gene: TRBD2; J gene: TRBJ2-3; CDR3 protein: CASSLIGSGTSTDTQYF; CDR3 DNA: TGTGCCAGCAGTTTAATTGGTAGCGGGACTAGCACAGATACGCAGTATTTT
V gene: TRBV7-2; clone size: once; D gene: .; J gene: TRBJ1-2; CDR3 protein: CASSLGPGGARANGYTF; CDR3 DNA: TGTGCCAGCAGCTTAGGCCCGGGGGGGGCCAGGGCTAATGGCTACACCTTC
V gene: TRBV7-2; clone size: .; D gene: TRBD1; J gene: TRBJ1-1; CDR3 protein: CASSVGQPNTEAFF; CDR3 DNA: TGTGCCAGCAGCGTGGGACAGCCGAACACTGAAGCTTTCTTT
V gene: TRBV5-1; clone size: .; D gene: .; J gene: TRBJ2-5; CDR3 protein: CASRLDGGPLRETQYF; CDR3 DNA: TGCGCCAGTCGACTAGACGGGGGGCCATTGAGGGAGACCCAGTACTTC
V gene: TRBV19; clone size: .; D gene: .; J gene: TRBJ1-2; CDR3 protein: CASSPRQNYGYTF; CDR3 DNA: TGTGCCAGTAGTCCACGACAGAACTATGGCTACACCTTC
V gene: TRBV4-3; clone size: .; D gene: TRBD2; J gene: TRBJ2-2; CDR3 protein: CASSKETSGSRNTGELFF; CDR3 DNA: TGCGCCAGCAGCAAAGAGACTAGCGGGAGCCGGAACACCGGGGAGCTGTTTTTT
V gene: TRBV29-1; clone size: .; D gene: TRBD1; J gene: TRBJ2-7; CDR3 protein: CSGGQGVYEQYF; CDR3 DNA: TGCAGCGGGGGACAGGGCGTCTACGAGCAGTACTTC
V gene: TRBV7-8; clone size: .; D gene: .; J gene: TRBJ2-1; CDR3 protein: CASSLLEADQFF; CDR3 DNA: TGTGCCAGCAGCTTACTTGAAGCGGACCAGTTCTTC
V gene: TRBV27; clone size: .; D gene: .; J gene: TRBJ1-5; CDR3 protein: CASRAYEGNQPQHF; CDR3 DNA: TGTGCCAGCAGGGCTTACGAAGGCAATCAGCCCCAGCATTTT
V gene: TRBV28; clone size: .; D gene: .; J gene: TRBJ2-7; CDR3 protein: CASSFMGGSYEQYF; CDR3 DNA: TGTGCCAGCAGTTTCATGGGGGGCTCCTACGAGCAGTACTTC
V gene: TRBV2; clone size: .; D gene: TRBD2; J gene: TRBJ2-3; CDR3 protein: CAIKLAGSDTQYF; CDR3 DNA: TGTGCCATTAAACTAGCGGGGTCGGATACGCAGTATTTT